The sequence of this T cell receptor beta chain was determined in a study of somatic mutations in cytotoxic T cells in rheumatoid arthritis. General study points: Measurement of CD8+ T-cell clonality revealed no significant difference between rheumatoid arthritis patients and age-matched healthy controls.

The table came from immunoSEQ multiplex PCR; TCRdb's copy has only in-frame clones and leaves some out. The sample consists of some 10,000 clones, 70% to 85% of them appearing once. As concerns this clone: What it binds is not known.

This clonotype was obtained from a woman aged 55-70 years with rheumatoid arthritis. Sequences were obtained from CD8+ T cells sorted from blood.

The CDR3 nucleotides read TGTGCCAGCAGCCGACCTGGGGGGGGCCTACAAGAGACCCAGTACTTC. It encodes CASSRPGGGLQETQYF. This rearrangement joins TRBV7-9 to TRBJ2-5; D possibly corresponds to TRBD2 (7 bases). This CDR3 is built from 16 residues. The V end was cut by 5 bases, the J end by 2 bases, with 18 bases between. The germline CDR1 and CDR2 sequences are SEHNR and FQNEAQ (reference sequence).